This T cell receptor (beta chain) comes out of a study of CD8+CD57+ T cells in acquired aplastic anemia. The wider study: Around 3.5 ug was the average amount of DNA from sorted CD4+ and CD8+ cells.

CD8+CD57+ cell expansion, shown by flow cytometry, had occurred in the patients selected for sequencing. Diagnosis of severe acquired aplastic anemia applied to all patients. Patients were therapy-naive when their blood was sampled. Profiling of TCR beta VDJ combinations and CDR3 sequences used genomic DNA as template. TCRdb itself ran the reads through MiXCR, one entry per CDR3 protein. The table includes hundreds of thousands of distinct CDR3 sequences, 82% detected once. As for this clonotype: No DNA is shown, since the ends of the CDR3 on it are uncertain; the CDR3 is the one TCRdb lists.

Input material: sorted CD4+, CD8+, or CD8+CD57+ T cells (not recorded which) from PBMCs. The receptor was isolated from a human donor with aplastic anemia.

The CDR3 sequence: CAGLGWAETQYFEYF. This chain links TRBV7-7 with TRBJ2-5; whether TRBD1, the table's D call, matches the DNA was not checked. Germline V gives CDR1 SSHAT, CDR2 FNYEAQ (reference sequence). The CDR3 is 15 residues long, counting both termini.